These 25 T cell receptor beta chains were all obtained from the same sample, sequenced in a study of vaccination and CD4 T cells after COVID-19 (dated by TCRdb to between 2021 and 2023). Their recognized antigens are unknown. In light of the paper, this sample's treatment or condition label describes: roughly 11-day PBMC culture with coronavirus spike peptide pools or control peptides (ViraFEST assay). The library was made by PCR. For sequencing, an Illumina iSeq 100 was employed. At the Johns Hopkins FTIC core, DNA from the cultured CD4+ T cells underwent TCR sequencing with the Oncomine TCR Beta short-read assay. TCRdb trimmed the raw reads at Q25, called clones with MiXCR and kept productive beta chains. Each CDR3 protein appears once, grouped with its most common genes and DNA. This sample comprises approximately 16,000 distinct CDR3 sequences, 45% to 60% of them detected only once. The leading ten clones occupy around 8.9% of the sample.

Sequenced material: CD4+ T cells from blood, cultured in vitro. These receptors all come from a human donor who had recovered from COVID-19.

This clonotype was observed a few times. The rearrangement joins TRBV6-2 or TRBV6-3 to TRBJ1-2; D gene ambiguous. Trimming left V 2 bases short and J 6 bases short, with 22 bases between. This CDR3 is 17 amino acids long. The germline V gene has CDR1 MNHEY and CDR2 SVGEGT. The CDR3 bases are TGTGCCAGCAGTTACCGGGCCAGGTCGCCAGCAATCGATGGCTACACCTTC. This gives the protein CASSYRARSPAIDGYTF.

The chain has TRBV10-3 and TRBJ1-1; 8 bases align to TRBD1. Germline assignment: CDR1 ENHRY and CDR2 SYGVKD. J gave up 7 bases and V 3 bases, and 13 bases lay outside the gene matches. The length of the CDR3 is 16 residues. The CDR3 protein is CAISDLDRGIRNEAFF. The CDR3 nucleotides read TGTGCCATCAGTGACTTAGACAGGGGTATTAGGAATGAAGCTTTCTTT.

The chain combines TRBV10-1 with TRBJ2-5, with D possibly matching TRBD2 (6 bases). V was clipped by 2 bases and J by 4 bases, with 11 bases between them. The length of the CDR3 is 14 residues. Germline CDR1 WNHNN, CDR2 SYGVQD (reference sequence). The chain's CDR3 is CASSERESGETQYF. In DNA, the CDR3 is TGCGCCAGCAGTGAGCGGGAGAGTGGAGAGACCCAGTACTTC.

This clonotype turned up a few times. The chain recombines TRBV5-1 with TRBJ2-2; a possible D gene is TRBD2 (5 bases). Trimming cost V 0 bases and J 0 bases, with 6 bases left between them. This CDR3 contains 15 residues. Germline V CDR1 and CDR2: SGHRS, YFSETQ. In nucleotides, the CDR3 is TGCGCCAGCAGCTTGGCGGGGTCGAACACCGGGGAGCTGTTTTTT. It encodes CASSLAGSNTGELFF.

The chain employs TRBV20-1 and TRBJ1-4; tentative D call: TRBD1 (6 bases). CDR3 size: 13 residues. The V and J ends lost 4 bases and 8 bases respectively, with 14 bases between them. Per the germline V gene, CDR1 is DFQATT and CDR2 is SNEGSKA (reference sequence). Written as DNA, the CDR3 is TGCAGTGCTATGTCGGGGGCAGGGGAAAAACTGTTTTTT. Residues: CSAMSGAGEKLFF.

CDR3 DNA sequence: TGTGCCAGTAGTTTCATACGGGGGGGGCATGAGCAGTTCTTC. Protein: CASSFIRGGHEQFF. V usage is TRBV19 and J usage is TRBJ2-1, with 8 bases lining up with TRBD2. Germline V lookup: CDR1 LNHDA, CDR2 SQIVND (reference sequence). V lost 5 bases and J lost 8; bases outside the gene matches: 8. This CDR3 is built from 14 residues.

This chain joins TRBV6-1 and TRBJ2-5, with TRBD1 matching 8 bases. CDR3 size: 14 residues. In germline, CDR1 is MNHNS, CDR2 SASEGT. Trimming took 3 bases from V and 6 from J; bases not matched to a gene: 6. The DNA of the CDR3 is TGTGCCAGCAGTGATAGGACAGGGACGAAGACCCAGTACTTC. It codes for CASSDRTGTKTQYF.

The genes are TRBV6-1 and TRBJ2-3, with a possible D match to TRBD2 (6 bases). This CDR3 is built from 15 residues. Germline V gene data show CDR1 as MNHNS and CDR2 as SASEGT. V shed 6 bases and J shed 0 bases, with 13 bases lying between them. The CDR3 loop is CASSLERVSTDTQYF. In nucleotides, the CDR3 is TGTGCCAGCAGCCTCGAGCGGGTTAGCACAGATACGCAGTATTTT.

V usage is TRBV30 and J usage is TRBJ2-7; 7 positions agree with TRBD1. Looked up from germline, CDR1 is GTSNPN and CDR2 is SVGIG (reference sequence). V was pared by 5 bases and J by 11 bases, with 15 bases of the junction left unmatched. This CDR3 spans 13 amino acids. CDR3 amino acids: CAWGLGDSRVEYF. DNA for the CDR3: TGTGCCTGGGGTCTGGGGGACAGTCGGGTGGAGTACTTC.

This clonotype was picked up a small number of times. CDR3 loop: CSARPRDIPTEAFF. CDR3 bases: TGCAGTGCTAGACCCCGGGACATACCCACTGAAGCTTTCTTT. The rearrangement links TRBV20-1 to TRBJ1-1; a possible D gene is TRBD1 (6 bases). V lost 2 bases to trimming and J lost 4 bases, with 14 bases between them. This CDR3 contains 14 residues. CDR1 is DFQATT, CDR2 SNEGSKA, per germline (reference sequence).

The rearrangement links TRBV6-1 to TRBJ1-5; TRBD1 aligns across 8 bases. This CDR3 spans 16 amino acids. V gave up 3 bases and J gave up 4 bases; unmatched junction bases: 8. Germline assignment: CDR1 MNHNS and CDR2 SASEGT. For the CDR3, the DNA is TGTGCCAGCAGTGACGGTCCGCAGGGGGCAAATCAGCCCCAGCATTTT. Translation: CASSDGPQGANQPQHF.

The rearrangement joins TRBV7-9 to TRBJ1-2; 7 nucleotides agree with TRBD1. The V and J ends lost 5 bases and 6 bases, in that order; junction bases with no gene match: 12. The CDR3 sequence is 15 residues long. In germline, CDR1 is SEHNR, CDR2 FQNEAQ (reference sequence). This chain's CDR3 is CASSPPRAGGHGYTF. CDR3 nucleotides: TGTGCCAGCAGCCCCCCCCGGGCAGGGGGACATGGCTACACCTTC.

This clonotype was seen more than once but under ten times. The gene calls are TRBV10-3 and TRBJ1-1; D is perhaps TRBD1 (5 bases). The CDR3 runs 14 residues. The ends were cut back, 10 bases at V and 1 base at J, with 16 bases in the middle. The V gene's germline CDR1 is ENHRY and CDR2 SYGVKD. CDR3: CATIQADKNTEAFF. The CDR3 bases are TGTGCCACCATCCAGGCGGACAAGAACACTGAAGCTTTCTTT.

A few counts support this clonotype. This sequence joins TRBV6-5 and TRBJ1-5, with D unclear. The CDR3 totals 12 residues. V was cut by 2 bases and J by 9 bases, with 8 bases left in between. CDR1 and CDR2 (germline): MNHEY, SVGAGI. The CDR3 here is CASSYPRGPQHF. The CDR3 DNA reads as TGTGCCAGCAGTTACCCCCGGGGGCCCCAGCATTTT.

V gene TRBV20-1 combines with J gene TRBJ1-2, with 7 bases matching TRBD1. V shed 0 bases, J shed 2 bases, and the junction held 3 bases outside the gene matches. Germline V gene lookup returns CDR1 DFQATT and CDR2 SNEGSKA (reference sequence). The CDR3 contains 14 residues. CDR3 bases: TGCAGTGCTAGAGACCCGACAGGGAACTATGGCTACACCTTC. It codes for CSARDPTGNYGYTF.

The CDR3 here is CATSVGGAQETQYF. Written as DNA, the CDR3 is TGTGCCACCAGTGTTGGGGGGGCTCAAGAGACCCAGTACTTC. The rearrangement links TRBV24-1 to TRBJ2-5; tentative D call: TRBD2 (7 bases). Trimming shortened V by 5 bases and J by 2 bases, and 11 bases separated the two germline ends. The CDR3 length is 14 residues. CDR1 KGHDR and CDR2 SFDVKD come from the germline V gene.

The CDR3 here is CASSSATGMITSSGANVLTF. The CDR3 DNA reads as TGTGCCAGTAGTTCCGCCACAGGAATGATAACTAGCTCTGGGGCCAACGTCCTGACTTTC. The rearrangement links TRBV19 to TRBJ2-6; D may match TRBD1 or TRBD2 (5 bases each). This CDR3 is built from 20 residues. Per the germline V gene, CDR1 is LNHDA and CDR2 is SQIVND (reference sequence). Trimming pared 5 bases from V and 0 bases from J, leaving 23 bases between.

V and J are TRBV20-1 and TRBJ1-2; 7 nucleotides align to TRBD1. The CDR3 has 15 amino acids. J was trimmed by 0 bases and V by 0 bases; bases with no gene match: 4. Germline V gene lookup returns CDR1 DFQATT and CDR2 SNEGSKA (reference sequence). CDR3 protein: CSARDQGTANYGYTF. The CDR3 nucleotides are TGCAGTGCTAGAGATCAGGGGACAGCTAACTATGGCTACACCTTC.

The chain uses TRBV11-1 and TRBJ2-3; D not resolved. The V and J ends lost 1 base and 0 bases respectively, with 11 bases between them. The CDR3 has 16 residues. Looked up from germline, CDR1 is SGHAT and CDR2 is FQDESV (reference sequence). The CDR3 spells CASSLVVSTSTDTQYF. In nucleotides, the CDR3 is TGTGCCAGCAGCTTAGTCGTGTCAACTAGCACAGATACGCAGTATTTT.

The chain joins TRBV6-2 or TRBV6-3 to TRBJ1-1; D unresolved. The CDR3 consists of 18 residues. The germline gives CDR1 MNHEY, CDR2 SVGEGT. V was clipped by 0 bases and J by 2 bases, with 19 bases between them. CDR3 bases: TGTGCCAGCAGTTACTCAGGGAACCGCCCGCGCATTAACACTGAAGCTTTCTTT. This sequence encodes CASSYSGNRPRINTEAFF.

The genes are TRBV6-1 and TRBJ1-3; D uncertain. Looked up from germline, CDR1 is MNHNS and CDR2 is SASEGT. Trimming removed 2 bases at V and 0 bases at J, with 8 bases between. The CDR3 covers 15 residues. The CDR3 coding sequence is TGTGCCAGCAGTGAAAACACTAACTCTGGAAACACCATATATTTT. It specifies CASSENTNSGNTIYF.

This clonotype has a handful of counts. V usage is TRBV12-3 or TRBV12-4 and J usage is TRBJ2-3, with D perhaps matching TRBD1 (6 bases). The length of the CDR3 is 13 residues. Trimming took 3 bases from V and 4 from J, leaving 8 bases between them. CDR3 amino acids: CASSFQGPDTQYF. The CDR3 DNA reads TGTGCCAGCAGTTTTCAGGGGCCAGATACGCAGTATTTT.

For the CDR3, the DNA is TGTGCCAGCAGCCCCCCGACAGATACGCAGTATTTT. Protein: CASSPPTDTQYF. The gene calls are TRBV7-2 and TRBJ2-3; D is ambiguous. This CDR3 contains 12 residues. The germline gives CDR1 SGHTA, CDR2 FQGNSA. The germline V and J ends were trimmed by 5 bases and 3 bases, with 6 bases remaining between them.

This chain uses TRBV20-1 with TRBJ2-7, with 7 bases identical to TRBD2. Germline V lookup: CDR1 DFQATT, CDR2 SNEGSKA (reference sequence). V trimming: 3 bases; J trimming: 4 bases; junction bases outside the gene matches: 12. CDR3 length equals 15 residues. The CDR3: CSASGRSGYSYEQYF. The DNA of the CDR3 is TGCAGTGCTAGCGGGAGGTCCGGGTATTCGTACGAGCAGTACTTC.

This chain uses TRBV18 with TRBJ2-3, with TRBD2 identical over 8 bases. Germline V gene data show CDR1 as KGHSH and CDR2 as LQKENI. This CDR3 region has 15 residues. After removal of 5 bases from V and 4 bases from J, the junction contained 8 bases not matched to a gene. CDR3 nucleotide sequence: TGTGCCAGCTCATTTGGACTAGCTGATGCAGATACGCAGTATTTT. Translated, it gives CASSFGLADADTQYF.